One T cell receptor (beta chain) is described in this entry. The target antigen is unknown. The sample originates from a study of shared clonotypes between healthy human individuals. Nashville, Tennessee was home to all donors, who were Caucasian adults. Study-level points and caveats: Generation probabilities of non-shared clonotypes were lower (relative to those shared by all four donors).

Assay used: immunoSEQ multiplex PCR; TCRdb lists only in-frame clones, some missing. The sample consists of roughly 2.6 million clones, around nine tenths of them appearing once. This TCR derives from a man between 18 and 35 years old in good health. The specimen sequenced was naive CD4+ T cells sorted from blood. The subset is: CD45RA+ positively selected.

In DNA form, the CDR3 reads TGTGCCAGCAGTTGGCCAGGTCATGGCTACGAGCAGTACTTC. Its protein product is CASSWPGHGYEQYF. This chain links TRBV6-6 with TRBJ2-7, with D uncertain. Per the germline V gene, CDR1 is MNHNY and CDR2 is SVGAGI (reference sequence). CDR3 length: 14 residues. Deletions cut 4 bases from V and 3 bases from J, with 13 bases between.